This entry is about one TCR beta chain. This clonotype was seen only a few times. Its antigen is not yet known. No much larger clonotype is one base removed from it; base qualities were not supplied. The time point label here, explained by the study, means: newly diagnosed GD, antithyroid drugs for less than 3 months. For both TCR sequencing and RNA sequencing, RNA was extracted from PBMCs using TRIzol. The diagnosis of Graves' disease was made according to American Thyroid Association guidelines. The patients came from an endocrinology department in Xi'an, China. Each patient gave approximately 9.7 milliliters of peripheral blood, collected in an EDTA anticoagulant tube. Ficoll Paque Plus density gradient separation was used to isolate PBMCs, and no further T cell sorting was done. An Agilent 2100 Bioanalyzer and agarose gel were used to assess RNA quality, and a NanoDrop 2000 was used to measure RNA concentration.

The CDR3 runs 15 amino acids, cysteine and phenylalanine included. The kept DNA is CDR3 alone, 45 bases in frame from the first base. Deletion took 3 bases off V and 4 bases off J, with a span of 15 bases between the germline ends. The data belong to a study of regulatory T cells in long-lasting Graves disease (dated by TCRdb to the early 2020s). Notes on the research overall: Newly diagnosed Graves' disease patients had taken antithyroid drugs for less than 3 months. Patients with persistent Graves' disease were compared with patients with newly diagnosed Graves' disease using TCR sequencing and RNA sequencing of peripheral blood. The study was registered as a clinical trial and conducted in China. A total of roughly 35 samples underwent TCR sequencing: around 13 from persistent and approximately 20 from newly diagnosed Graves' disease patients.

The library was generated by multiplex PCR. Sequencing relied on an Illumina HiSeq 4000. TCR beta libraries were built with iRepertoire HTBI primers and Arm-PCR amplification of CDR3 regions. Gel purification was performed on PCR products prior to sequencing. Turning to the authors' computational methods: Gene usage analysis of CDR3 amino acid clonotypes used the 60 to 80 TRBV and 12 to 15 TRBJ segments found across samples. Filtered high-quality paired reads were merged into contigs using COPE and FqMerger. BLAST was used to align contigs to the IMGT TRBV, TRBD and TRBJ reference genes, and CDR3 was defined following IMGT. Any clonotype with a frequency above 0.1% was counted as a highly expanded clone. Shannon entropy was used to measure repertoire diversity, and the Gini coefficient was used to measure V-J evenness. A clonotype was considered public if more than one individual shared it. TCRdb cleaned the public reads at Q25 with fastp, built clones with MiXCR and kept in-frame beta chains. Identical CDR3 proteins give one entry, which carries the most common genes and DNA. TCRdb, not the original authors, processed these V and J calls. The sample yields 320,000 or so distinct CDR3 sequences; over 15% were counted once. About 36% of the sample is in the top ten clones.

Beyond this particular receptor, the publication reports: Preferential use of TRBV28, TRBJ1-2 and TRBJ2-5 was observed in persistent disease, whereas TRBV20-1 and TRBJ2-1 were favored in newly diagnosed disease. Patients with persistent disease shared more public clonotypes (about 2,500) than newly diagnosed patients did (roughly 970). Sequencing and analysis were restricted to the TCR beta chain. The authors noted that the small sample size was a limitation that may lower accuracy. Lower TCR Shannon entropy and fewer highly expanded clones were observed in persistent Graves' disease patients than in newly diagnosed patients, which suggested clonal expansion. The study examined only peripheral blood because the primary lesion, thyroid tissue, could not be accessed.

The source material was peripheral blood mononuclear cells (PBMCs), sampled at new diagnosis, from a patient treated with antithyroid drugs. Here the chain combines TRBV12-3 or TRBV12-4 and TRBJ2-5, and possibly TRBD1, on 5 matching bases. The sequence came from a female donor with Graves disease. This receptor has the CDR3 CASSLGQGGIETQYF. The bases read TGTGCCAGCAGTTTGGGGCAGGGTGGTATAGAGACCCAGTACTTC.